This T cell receptor beta chain was found in a study of neoadjuvant anti-PD-1 for oral cavity cancer. Sequenced by immunoSEQ multiplex PCR; TCRdb stores in-frame clones only, minus some. The repertoire holds fewer than 15,000 clones, with 65% to 75% as singletons. These newly diagnosed stage II-IVA oral cavity squamous cell carcinoma patients had no prior systemic or radiation treatment. No culture or expansion preceded analysis of these blood cells. The starting material was PBMCs, obtained before nivolumab (anti-PD-1) treatment. The sequence was obtained from a person aged 35-79 years with oral cavity squamous cell carcinoma.

CDR3 nucleotides: TGTGCCAGCAGCTCTCGGGGCACAGATACGCAGTATTTT. It translates to CASSSRGTDTQYF. The chain is built from TRBV7-9 and TRBJ2-3, with unresolved D. V lost 4 bases and J lost 1, with 6 bases in between. The CDR3 is 13 amino acids. Germline CDR1 SEHNR, CDR2 FQNEAQ (reference sequence).